Below, 7 T cell receptor beta chains from the same sample are listed, as sequenced in a study of human thymus T cells. The assay was immunoSEQ multiplex PCR, and TCRdb's table has in-frame clones only and misses some. The sample shows about 44,000 clones, about 94% of them seen only once. Material for sequencing was blood. The receptor source for this set is a boy under two years old with a congenital heart defect but otherwise immunologically healthy.

The V gene is TRBV6-1, the J gene TRBJ2-4, with 8 bases aligning to TRBD1. The CDR3 runs 15 residues. Germline-derived CDR1 and CDR2 are MNHNS and SASEGT. The V and J ends lost 2 bases and 7 bases, in that order; junction bases with no gene match: 7. The CDR3 is CASSERARQGNIQYF. The CDR3 region has the DNA TGTGCCAGCAGTGAACGGGCCCGACAGGGGAACATTCAGTACTTC.

The chain couples TRBV10-3 to TRBJ1-2, with 10 bases identical to TRBD1. The length of the CDR3 is 18 residues. Trimming removed 2 bases from V and 4 bases from J; junction bases left unmatched: 13. CDR1 and CDR2 (germline): ENHRY, SYGVKD. The CDR3 nucleotides read TGTGCCATCAGTGAGAATCCGGGACAGGGGAGGCAACGCTATGGCTACACCTTC. This codes for CAISENPGQGRQRYGYTF.

The gene calls are TRBV7-9 and TRBJ2-5; D uncertain. V was shortened by 2 bases and J by 5 bases, with 12 bases between the two germline ends. The CDR3 loop spans 14 amino acids. Germline CDR1 reads SEHNR; CDR2 reads FQNEAQ (reference sequence). The CDR3 sequence: CASSLFGLEETQYF. Here the CDR3 DNA reads TGTGCCAGCAGCTTATTCGGTCTGGAGGAGACCCAGTACTTC.

Worth noting for this clone: A junction end diverges from the germline sequence, so it may reflect a read error. This chain links TRBV9 with TRBJ1-6; possibly TRBD1 for D (6 bases). Germline V gene lookup returns CDR1 SGDLS and CDR2 YYNGEE. CDR3 length: 15 amino acids. Here the CDR3 reads CASSVGGPNNLPLHF. Written as DNA, the CDR3 is TGTGCCAGCAGCGTAGGGGGGCCGAATAATTTACCCCTCCACTTT.

The chain combines TRBV5-8 with TRBJ1-6, with 8 nucleotides matching TRBD1. Germline CDR1 is SGHTS and CDR2 is YDEGEE. The CDR3 contains 15 residues. J lost 3 bases, V lost 4 bases, and 3 bases had no gene match. As DNA, the CDR3 is TGTGCCAGCAGCCGGGGGACAGGCTATAATTCACCCCTCCACTTT. This sequence encodes CASSRGTGYNSPLHF.

The chain employs TRBV20-1 and TRBJ1-2; D gene uncertain. The germline V gene encodes CDR1 DFQATT and CDR2 SNEGSKA (reference sequence). The CDR3 has 11 amino acids. V was clipped by 1 base and J by 7 bases, with 7 bases between them. The CDR3 region is CSARAFSGYTF. The DNA of the CDR3 is TGCAGTGCTAGAGCTTTTAGTGGCTACACCTTC.

The chain has TRBV5-1 and TRBJ2-7; 8 positions match TRBD1. V trimming: 2 bases; J trimming: 7 bases; junction bases outside the gene matches: 20. There are 18 residues in the CDR3. Germline V gives CDR1 SGHRS, CDR2 YFSETQ. CDR3 in amino acids: CASSFSRPGQGAVKEQYF. In DNA form, the CDR3 reads TGCGCCAGCAGCTTTTCGCGTCCAGGCCAGGGGGCCGTAAAAGAGCAGTACTTC.